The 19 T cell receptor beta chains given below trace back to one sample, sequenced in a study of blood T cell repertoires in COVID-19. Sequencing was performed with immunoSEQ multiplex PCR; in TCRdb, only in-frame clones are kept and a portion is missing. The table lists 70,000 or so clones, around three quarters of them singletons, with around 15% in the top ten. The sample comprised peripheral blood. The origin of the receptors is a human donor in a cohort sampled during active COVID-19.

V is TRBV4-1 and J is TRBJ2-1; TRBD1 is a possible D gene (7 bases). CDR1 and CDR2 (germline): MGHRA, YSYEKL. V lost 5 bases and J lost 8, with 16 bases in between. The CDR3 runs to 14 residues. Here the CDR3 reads CASSARTGEDEQFF. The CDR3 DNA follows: TGCGCCAGCAGCGCCCGTACAGGGGAGGATGAGCAGTTCTTC.

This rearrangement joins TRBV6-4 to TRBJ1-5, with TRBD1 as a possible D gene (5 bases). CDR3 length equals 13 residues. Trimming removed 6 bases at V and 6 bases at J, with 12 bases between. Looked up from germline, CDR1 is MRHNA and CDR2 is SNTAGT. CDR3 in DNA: TGTGCCAGCAGAACAGGTGCCGCTCAGCCCCAGCATTTT. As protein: CASRTGAAQPQHF.

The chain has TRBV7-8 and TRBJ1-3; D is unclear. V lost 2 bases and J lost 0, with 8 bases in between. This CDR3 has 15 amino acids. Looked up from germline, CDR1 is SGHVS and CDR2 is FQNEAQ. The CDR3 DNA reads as TGTGCCAGCAGCTTAAACTCTCACTCTGGAAACACCATATATTTT. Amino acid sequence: CASSLNSHSGNTIYF.

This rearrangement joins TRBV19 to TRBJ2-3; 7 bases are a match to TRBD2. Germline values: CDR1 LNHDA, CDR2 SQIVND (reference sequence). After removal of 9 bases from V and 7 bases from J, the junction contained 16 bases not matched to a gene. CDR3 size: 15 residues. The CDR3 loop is CASSSVAGDVNTQYF. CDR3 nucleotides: TGTGCCAGCTCAAGCGTGGCGGGAGACGTTAATACGCAGTATTTT. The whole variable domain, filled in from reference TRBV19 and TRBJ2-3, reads DGGITQSPKYLFRKEGQNVTLSCEQNLNHDAMYWYRQDPGQGLRLIYYSQIVNDFQKGDIAEGYSVSREKKESFPLTVTSAQKNPTAFYLCASSSVAGDVNTQYFGPGTRLTVL.

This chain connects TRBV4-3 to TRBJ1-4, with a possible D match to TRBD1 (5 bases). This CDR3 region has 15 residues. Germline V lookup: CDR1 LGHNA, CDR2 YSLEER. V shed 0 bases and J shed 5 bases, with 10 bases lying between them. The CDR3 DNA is TGCGCCAGCAGCCAAGACGACAGTGCCAATGAAAAACTGTTTTTT. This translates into CASSQDDSANEKLFF.

CDR3 in amino acids: CASSLESPDYGGELFF. CDR3 in DNA: TGTGCCAGCAGCTTAGAGAGCCCCGATTATGGCGGGGAGCTGTTTTTT. The V and J genes are TRBV11-2 and TRBJ2-2; D uncertain. This CDR3 comprises 16 residues. The V gene's germline CDR1 is SGHAT and CDR2 FQNNGV. Trimming pared 0 bases from V and 7 bases from J, leaving 15 bases between.

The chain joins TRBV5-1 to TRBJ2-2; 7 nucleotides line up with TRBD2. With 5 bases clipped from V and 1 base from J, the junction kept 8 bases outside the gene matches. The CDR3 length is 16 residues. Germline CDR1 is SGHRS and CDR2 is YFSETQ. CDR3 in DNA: TGCGCCAGCAGTCAAGGGACTATTTTGAACACCGGGGAGCTGTTTTTT. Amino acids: CASSQGTILNTGELFF.

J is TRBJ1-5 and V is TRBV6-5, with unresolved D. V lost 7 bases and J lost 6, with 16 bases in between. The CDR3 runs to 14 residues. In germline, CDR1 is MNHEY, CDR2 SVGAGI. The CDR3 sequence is CASNKPPGAQPQHF. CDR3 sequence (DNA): TGTGCCAGCAACAAGCCCCCCGGAGCTCAGCCCCAGCATTTT.

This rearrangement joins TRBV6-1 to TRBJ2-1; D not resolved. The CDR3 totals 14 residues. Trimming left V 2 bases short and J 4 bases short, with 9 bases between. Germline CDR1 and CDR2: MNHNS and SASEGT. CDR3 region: CASSEPAPYNEQFF. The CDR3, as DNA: TGTGCCAGCAGTGAACCAGCGCCGTACAATGAGCAGTTCTTC.

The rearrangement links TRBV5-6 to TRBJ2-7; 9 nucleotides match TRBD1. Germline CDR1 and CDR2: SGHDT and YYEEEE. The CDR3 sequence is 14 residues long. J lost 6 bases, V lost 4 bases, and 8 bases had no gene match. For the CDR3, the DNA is TGTGCCAGCAGCATTCGGGACAGGGTCCCCGAGCAGTACTTC. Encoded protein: CASSIRDRVPEQYF.

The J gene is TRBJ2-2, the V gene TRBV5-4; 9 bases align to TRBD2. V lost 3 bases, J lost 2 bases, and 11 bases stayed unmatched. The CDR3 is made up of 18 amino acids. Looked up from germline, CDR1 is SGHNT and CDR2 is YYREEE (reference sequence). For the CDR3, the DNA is TGTGCCAGCAGCTCCCCCCAGGGACTAGCAGTTAACACCGGGGAGCTGTTTTTT. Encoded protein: CASSSPQGLAVNTGELFF. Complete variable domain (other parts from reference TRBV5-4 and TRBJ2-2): ETGVTQSPTHLIKTRGQQVTLRCSSQSGHNTVSWYQQALGQGPQFIFQYYREEENGRGNFPPRFSGLQFPNYSSELNVNALELDDSALYLCASSSPQGLAVNTGELFFGEGSRLTVL.

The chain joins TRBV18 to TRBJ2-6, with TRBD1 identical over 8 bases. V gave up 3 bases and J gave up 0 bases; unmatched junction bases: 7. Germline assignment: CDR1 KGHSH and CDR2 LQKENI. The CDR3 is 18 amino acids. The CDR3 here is CASSPKDRAISGANVLTF. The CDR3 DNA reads TGTGCCAGCTCACCGAAGGACAGGGCCATCTCTGGGGCCAACGTCCTGACTTTC.

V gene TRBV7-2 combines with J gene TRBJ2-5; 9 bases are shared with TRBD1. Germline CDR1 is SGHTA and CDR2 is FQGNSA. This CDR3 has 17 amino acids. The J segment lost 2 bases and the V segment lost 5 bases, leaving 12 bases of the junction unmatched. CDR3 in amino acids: CASSTLIPGQGQETQYF. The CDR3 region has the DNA TGTGCCAGCAGCACGCTAATCCCGGGACAGGGACAAGAGACCCAGTACTTC.

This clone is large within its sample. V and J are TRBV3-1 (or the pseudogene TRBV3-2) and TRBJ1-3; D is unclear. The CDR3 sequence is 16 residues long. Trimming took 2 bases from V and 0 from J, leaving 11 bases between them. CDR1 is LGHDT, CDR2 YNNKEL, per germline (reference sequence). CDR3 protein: CASSQREGISGNTIYF. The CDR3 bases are TGTGCCAGCAGCCAAAGGGAGGGAATCTCTGGAAACACCATATATTTT.

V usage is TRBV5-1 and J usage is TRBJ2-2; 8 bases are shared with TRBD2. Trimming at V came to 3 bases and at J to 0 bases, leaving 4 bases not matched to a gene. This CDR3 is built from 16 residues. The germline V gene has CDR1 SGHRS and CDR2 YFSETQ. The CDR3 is CASSSSGFANTGELFF. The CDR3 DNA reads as TGCGCCAGCAGCTCTAGCGGGTTCGCGAACACCGGGGAGCTGTTTTTT.

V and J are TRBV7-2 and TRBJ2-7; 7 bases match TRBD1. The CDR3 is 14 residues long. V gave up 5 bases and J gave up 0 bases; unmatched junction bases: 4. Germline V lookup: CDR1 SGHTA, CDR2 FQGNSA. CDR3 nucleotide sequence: TGTGCCAGCAGCCGCGACAGGGCCTCCTACGAGCAGTACTTC. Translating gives CASSRDRASYEQYF.

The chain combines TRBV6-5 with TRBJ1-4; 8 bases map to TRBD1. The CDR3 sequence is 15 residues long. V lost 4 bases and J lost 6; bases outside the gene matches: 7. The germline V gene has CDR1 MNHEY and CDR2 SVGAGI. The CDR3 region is CASSSGGAYHEKLFF. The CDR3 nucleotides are TGTGCCAGCAGTTCAGGGGGCGCTTATCATGAAAAACTGTTTTTT.

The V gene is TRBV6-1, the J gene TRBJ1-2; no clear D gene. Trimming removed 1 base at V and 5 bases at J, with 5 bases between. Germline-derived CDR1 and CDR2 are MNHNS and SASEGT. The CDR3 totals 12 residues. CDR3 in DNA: TGTGCCAGCAGTGAAGTTGTATATGGCTACACCTTC. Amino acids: CASSEVVYGYTF.

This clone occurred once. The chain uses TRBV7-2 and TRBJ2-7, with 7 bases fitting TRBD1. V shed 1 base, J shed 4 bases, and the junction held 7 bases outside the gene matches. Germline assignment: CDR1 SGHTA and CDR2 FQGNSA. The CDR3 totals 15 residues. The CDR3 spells CASSLGRGRAYEQYF. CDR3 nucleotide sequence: TGTGCCAGCAGCTTAGGAAGGGGGCGGGCGTACGAGCAGTACTTC.